This T cell receptor beta chain was observed in a study of vaccination effects on CD4 cells after COVID-19. Before any sequencing was done, the ViraFEST assay used viral peptide pools to expand antigen-specific CD4+ T cells. Subsequent to a culture period of 10 to 11 days, CD4+ T cells were isolated. PCR confirmed that the person was infected with SARS-CoV-2 between March and December 2020. The vaccine given was either BNT162b2 or mRNA-1273, in two doses. Generated by immunoSEQ multiplex PCR, the TCRdb table keeps only in-frame clones and is missing some. The sample includes 14,000 or so clones, roughly 75% of them seen just once. A word on this clone: Antigen specificity is unknown.

Germline V gives CDR1 SNHLY, CDR2 FYNNEI. V was pared by 4 bases and J by 3 bases, with 15 bases between. CDR3 size: 15 residues. Study-level findings and limits: Convalescent patients' post-vaccine spike repertoire was mostly distinct vaccine-induced clones.

The sequence came from a human donor who had a prior SARS-CoV-2 infection. The sequenced sample was CD4+ T cells from PBMCs cultured with SARS-CoV-2 spike peptides, obtained after COVID-19 vaccination. The rearrangement links TRBV2 to TRBJ1-1; perhaps TRBD1 as D (5 bases). The DNA for the CDR3 is TGTGCCAGCAGTGTCCAGGGCGTTCGTTACACTGAAGCTTTCTTT. Residues: CASSVQGVRYTEAFF.